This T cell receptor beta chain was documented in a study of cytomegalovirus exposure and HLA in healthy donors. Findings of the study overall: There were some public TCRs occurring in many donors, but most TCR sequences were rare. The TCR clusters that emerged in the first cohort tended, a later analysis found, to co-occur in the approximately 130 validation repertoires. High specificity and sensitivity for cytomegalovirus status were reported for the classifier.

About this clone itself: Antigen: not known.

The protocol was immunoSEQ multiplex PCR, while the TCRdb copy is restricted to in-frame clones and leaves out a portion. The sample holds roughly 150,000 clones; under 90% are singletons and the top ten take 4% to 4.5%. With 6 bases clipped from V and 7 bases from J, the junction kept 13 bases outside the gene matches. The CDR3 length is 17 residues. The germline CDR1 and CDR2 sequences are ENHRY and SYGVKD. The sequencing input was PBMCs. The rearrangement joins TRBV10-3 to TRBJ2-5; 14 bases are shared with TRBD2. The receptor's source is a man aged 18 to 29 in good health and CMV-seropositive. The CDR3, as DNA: TGTGCCATCAGCGACAAAGGGACTAGCGGGAGTTCCGGGACCCAGTACTTC. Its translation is CAISDKGTSGSSGTQYF.